The 27 T cell receptor beta chains listed next were all sequenced from one sample in a study of cytomegalovirus exposure and HLA in healthy donors. The PCR employed 60 Vbeta primers together with 13 Jbeta primers. Repertoires were generated with immunoSEQ multiplex PCR, while TCRdb's copy carries only in-frame clones and drops some. The table includes approximately 130,000 clones, about 77% detected once. The sequenced sample consisted of PBMCs. Receptors were obtained from a middle-aged man in good health and CMV-seronegative.

This clone was recorded only once. V is TRBV7-6 and J is TRBJ2-3; possibly TRBD2 for D (5 bases). Germline V CDR1 and CDR2: SGHVS, FNYEAQ. Between the trimmed V and J ends, which lost 2 bases and 1 base, there was a span of 13 bases. CDR3 length: 16 residues. The CDR3 nucleotides read TGTGCCAGCAGCTTATCCTTAGCGATTCGCACAGATACGCAGTATTTT. This gives the protein CASSLSLAIRTDTQYF.

The rearrangement joins TRBV28 to TRBJ2-7, with 9 bases fitting TRBD1. With 3 bases clipped from V and 1 base from J, the junction kept 4 bases outside the gene matches. The germline gives CDR1 MDHEN, CDR2 SYDVKM. CDR3 length equals 15 residues. Written as DNA, the CDR3 is TGTGCCAGCAGTTTTTTTGGGACAGGGTCCTACGAGCAGTACTTC. It yields the protein CASSFFGTGSYEQYF.

This clone occurred a few times. The J gene is TRBJ2-3, the V gene TRBV10-3, with 10 bases that match TRBD2. The CDR3 extends over 16 amino acids. Germline-derived CDR1 and CDR2 are ENHRY and SYGVKD. J was trimmed by 1 base and V by 3 bases; bases with no gene match: 4. CDR3 sequence reads: CAISDSGRRGTDTQYF. CDR3 DNA: TGTGCCATCAGTGATAGCGGGAGGAGAGGCACAGATACGCAGTATTTT.

There are a few counts of this clone. V usage is TRBV29-1 and J usage is TRBJ1-3; TRBD1 aligns across 9 bases. Losses at the gene ends were 7 bases for V and 8 bases for J; bases not matched to a gene: 6. Germline lookup yields CDR1 SQVTM and CDR2 ANQGSEA. CDR3 length: 12 residues. Here the CDR3 DNA reads TGCAGCGCCTCGGGACAGGGATACACCATATATTTT. Translation gives CSASGQGYTIYF.

Worth noting for this clone: One end of the junction does not line up with germline, which may come from a read error. The chain uses TRBV30 and TRBJ1-1, with D hard to call. This CDR3 comprises 13 residues. Germline V lookup: CDR1 GTSNPN, CDR2 SVGIG (reference sequence). The DNA of the CDR3 is TGTGCCCGGAGTGGTCAGATGAACACTGAAGCTTTCTTT. Protein product: CARSGQMNTEAFF.

V gene TRBV7-3 combines with J gene TRBJ2-3; TRBD1 matches 8 bases. This CDR3 has 15 residues. Germline lookup yields CDR1 SGHTA and CDR2 FQGTGA. V trimming: 4 bases; J trimming: 2 bases; junction bases outside the gene matches: 5. The CDR3 protein is CASSSRTGPTDTQYF. DNA of the CDR3: TGTGCCAGCAGCTCGCGGACAGGGCCCACAGATACGCAGTATTTT.

J is TRBJ2-1 and V is TRBV10-1; 9 bases match TRBD2. The V segment lost 0 bases and the J segment 2 bases; nucleotides outside the gene matches: 2. CDR1 and CDR2 (germline): WNHNN, SYGVQD (reference sequence). The CDR3 is 16 residues long. The CDR3 protein is CASSESGLAPYNEQFF. CDR3 DNA: TGCGCCAGCAGTGAGTCTGGACTAGCGCCCTACAATGAGCAGTTCTTC.

V usage is TRBV6-6 and J usage is TRBJ1-1, with D possibly being TRBD1 (6 bases). Per germline, CDR1 MNHNY and CDR2 SVGAGI (reference sequence). The CDR3 consists of 15 residues. Trimming removed 0 bases from V and 5 bases from J, with 13 bases in between. The DNA of the CDR3 is TGTGCCAGCAGTTACTCGGGGCTTAGGGGGACTGAAGCTTTCTTT. Its protein product is CASSYSGLRGTEAFF.

The sample holds one count of this clone. V is TRBV19 and J is TRBJ2-5; 9 nucleotides agree with TRBD2. This CDR3 region has 15 residues. The germline V gene has CDR1 LNHDA and CDR2 SQIVND (reference sequence). Losses at the gene ends were 5 bases for V and 7 bases for J; bases not matched to a gene: 11. The CDR3 coding sequence is TGTGCCAGTAGTTGGAGTAGCGGGAGACTTGGGACCCAGTACTTC. It codes for CASSWSSGRLGTQYF.

The DNA of the CDR3 is TGTGCCAGCAGCCAGTTCTCCTGGAGAGATACGCAGTATTTT. Translation gives CASSQFSWRDTQYF. This chain joins TRBV14 and TRBJ2-3; D unclear. The CDR3 has 14 residues. Germline CDR1 is SGHDN and CDR2 is FVKESK. V dropped 3 bases and J dropped 5 bases, with 12 bases sitting between them.

This clone has just one count. The chain recombines TRBV6-6 with TRBJ1-3; 7 nucleotides align to TRBD1. CDR1 MNHNY and CDR2 SVGAGI come from the germline V gene (reference sequence). With V trimmed by 5 bases and J by 0 bases, 4 bases remained unmatched. The CDR3 runs to 15 residues. CDR3 DNA: TGTGCCAGCAGTCCTGACAGGGCCTCTGGAAACACCATATATTTT. Translated: CASSPDRASGNTIYF.

The chain is built from TRBV29-1 and TRBJ2-1; no clear D gene. Germline V gives CDR1 SQVTM, CDR2 ANQGSEA. The CDR3 loop spans 14 amino acids. V lost 0 bases and J 9 bases, leaving 15 bases between the germline ends. In DNA, the CDR3 is TGCAGCGTTGAAGATCTCAGGCTACCGTCTGAGCAGTTCTTC. Its protein is CSVEDLRLPSEQFF.

The chain is built from TRBV4-1 and TRBJ2-5, with TRBD2 identical over 13 bases. Germline CDR1 reads MGHRA; CDR2 reads YSYEKL. V dropped 2 bases and J dropped 1; count of bases not matched to a gene: 4. This CDR3 region has 17 residues. The CDR3 loop reads CASSQRTSGSSQETQYF. The CDR3 DNA is TGCGCCAGCAGCCAAAGGACTAGCGGGAGTTCCCAAGAGACCCAGTACTTC.

The rearrangement links TRBV10-1 to TRBJ2-7; 7 bases align to TRBD1. CDR3 length: 14 amino acids. From germline, CDR1 is WNHNN and CDR2 SYGVQD (reference sequence). J gave up 2 bases and V 10 bases, and 11 bases lay outside the gene matches. The DNA for the CDR3 is TGCGCCACCAGATTACAGGGGTCGACCTACGAGCAGTACTTC. Residues: CATRLQGSTYEQYF.

The chain employs TRBV28 and TRBJ2-7; D is perhaps TRBD2 (6 bases). Germline values: CDR1 MDHEN, CDR2 SYDVKM. With 5 bases removed from V and 3 bases from J, the gap between germline ends came to 17 bases. This CDR3 spans 15 amino acids. For the CDR3, the DNA is TGTGCCAGCAGTCATGGGGGTGAGGGAGGCTACGAGCAGTACTTC. Amino acids: CASSHGGEGGYEQYF.

This clone was observed a handful of times. The V gene is TRBV7-9, the J gene TRBJ2-7, with TRBD1 identical over 8 bases. V dropped 3 bases and J dropped 4; count of bases not matched to a gene: 5. This CDR3 contains 14 residues. Germline V gene lookup returns CDR1 SEHNR and CDR2 FQNEAQ (reference sequence). The CDR3 DNA reads as TGTGCCAGCAGCTTGACGACAGGGGAGTACGAGCAGTACTTC. This codes for CASSLTTGEYEQYF.

V gene TRBV7-6 combines with J gene TRBJ2-3, with TRBD2 as a possible D gene (7 bases). The V end lost 5 bases, the J end lost 3 bases, and 21 bases lay between the germline ends. The CDR3 extends over 17 amino acids. Germline V gives CDR1 SGHVS, CDR2 FNYEAQ. The CDR3 spells CASSPRVGGAKTDTQYF. In nucleotides, the CDR3 is TGTGCCAGCAGCCCCCGGGTTGGGGGGGCAAAAACAGATACGCAGTATTTT. Combining the CDR3 with reference TRBV7-6 and TRBJ2-3 gives the whole variable domain GAGVSQSPRYKVTKRGQDVALRCDPISGHVSLYWYRQALGQGPEFLTYFNYEAQQDKSGLPNDRFSAERPEGSISTLTIQRTEQRDSAMYRCASSPRVGGAKTDTQYFGPGTRLTVL.

J is TRBJ2-5 and V is TRBV28; 9 bases match TRBD2. Losses at the gene ends were 0 bases for V and 5 bases for J; bases not matched to a gene: 10. Germline CDR1 is MDHEN and CDR2 is SYDVKM. The length of the CDR3 is 17 residues. CDR3 coding DNA: TGTGCCAGCAGTTTATGGGCTAGCGGGAAATACAGGGAGACCCAGTACTTC. Translating it yields CASSLWASGKYRETQYF.

V gene TRBV6-1 combines with J gene TRBJ2-1; TRBD1 might be the D (5 bases). Germline CDR1 reads MNHNS; CDR2 reads SASEGT. The CDR3 is 16 residues long. V was clipped by 4 bases and J by 1 base, with 14 bases between them. The CDR3: CASSVVLGPSYNEQFF. CDR3 sequence (DNA): TGTGCCAGCAGTGTGGTTCTGGGGCCATCCTACAATGAGCAGTTCTTC.

The chain couples TRBV9 to TRBJ2-3; 8 positions agree with TRBD2. CDR1 SGDLS and CDR2 YYNGEE come from the germline V gene. V lost 4 bases, J lost 1 base, and 2 bases stayed unmatched. This CDR3 spans 14 amino acids. The CDR3 coding sequence is TGTGCCAGCAGCCCGACTAGCGGCACAGATACGCAGTATTTT. It yields the protein CASSPTSGTDTQYF. The whole variable domain, remainder taken from reference TRBV9 and TRBJ2-3, is DSGVTQTPKHLITATGQRVTLRCSPRSGDLSVYWYQQSLDQGLQFLIQYYNGEERAKGNILERFSAQQFPDLHSELNLSSLELGDSALYFCASSPTSGTDTQYFGPGTRLTVL.

This clone has more than one count but fewer than ten. The CDR3 loop is CASSPTGDTEAFF. The CDR3 region has the DNA TGTGCCAGCTCCCCGACAGGAGACACTGAAGCTTTCTTT. The V gene is TRBV18, the J gene TRBJ1-1; the D gene is possibly TRBD1 (6 bases). V lost 6 bases and J lost 3, with 11 bases in between. Germline V CDR1 and CDR2: KGHSH, LQKENI. The CDR3 has 13 amino acids.

This chain connects TRBV15 to TRBJ2-7, with D perhaps matching TRBD1 (6 bases). This CDR3 spans 15 amino acids. The germline V gene has CDR1 LNHNV and CDR2 YYDKDF (reference sequence). V was trimmed by 0 bases and J by 5 bases, leaving 14 bases between them. DNA of the CDR3: TGTGCCACCAGCAGAGATCGCAGGGGTATCGACGAGCAGTACTTC. Translation gives CATSRDRRGIDEQYF.

The chain couples TRBV2 to TRBJ2-2, with TRBD2 as a possible D gene (5 bases). The V and J ends lost 6 bases and 1 base respectively, with 12 bases between them. The CDR3 is made up of 15 amino acids. The germline V gene has CDR1 SNHLY and CDR2 FYNNEI. This chain's CDR3 is CASSRLRGNTGELFF. Written as DNA, the CDR3 is TGTGCCAGCAGCCGACTACGTGGGAACACCGGGGAGCTGTTTTTT.

The J gene is TRBJ1-2, the V gene TRBV11-2; D gene uncertain. There are 13 residues in the CDR3. Germline V gene lookup returns CDR1 SGHAT and CDR2 FQNNGV. V was clipped by 1 base and J by 7 bases, with 10 bases between them. The CDR3 DNA reads as TGTGCCAGCAGCTTAGCCATTGAGGCTGGCTACACCTTC. Translation gives CASSLAIEAGYTF.

The rearrangement uses TRBV28 and TRBJ2-1; 8 bases are a match to TRBD2. The V and J ends lost 3 bases and 0 bases, in that order; junction bases with no gene match: 1. CDR3 length equals 15 residues. Germline V gene data show CDR1 as MDHEN and CDR2 as SYDVKM. The CDR3 region is CASSFAGGSYNEQFF. The DNA of the CDR3 is TGTGCCAGCAGTTTTGCGGGAGGCTCCTACAATGAGCAGTTCTTC.

The table lists this clone with a few counts. This sample also contains other DNA sequences that code for the same CDR3. V and J are TRBV20-1 and TRBJ1-1; a weak D match, TRBD1 (5 bases). Trimming cost V 6 bases and J 3 bases, with 8 bases left between them. This CDR3 contains 11 residues. CDR1 DFQATT and CDR2 SNEGSKA come from the germline V gene (reference sequence). Written as DNA, the CDR3 is TGCAGTGCAAGCAGGGACACTGAAGCTTTCTTT. Translating it yields CSASRDTEAFF.

The rearrangement links TRBV28 to TRBJ2-7, with TRBD1 matching over 8 bases. The V gene's germline CDR1 is MDHEN and CDR2 SYDVKM. J lost 0 bases, V lost 6 bases, and 4 bases had no gene match. The CDR3 covers 14 residues. CDR3 nucleotides: TGTGCCAGCAGATACAGGGGGAACTCCTACGAGCAGTACTTC. Its protein is CASRYRGNSYEQYF. Together with reference TRBV28 and TRBJ2-7, the CDR3 gives the full variable domain: DVKVTQSSRYLVKRTGEKVFLECVQDMDHENMFWYRQDPGLGLRLIYFSYDVKMKEKGDIPEGYSVSREKKERFSLILESASTNQTSMYLCASRYRGNSYEQYFGPGTRLTVT.